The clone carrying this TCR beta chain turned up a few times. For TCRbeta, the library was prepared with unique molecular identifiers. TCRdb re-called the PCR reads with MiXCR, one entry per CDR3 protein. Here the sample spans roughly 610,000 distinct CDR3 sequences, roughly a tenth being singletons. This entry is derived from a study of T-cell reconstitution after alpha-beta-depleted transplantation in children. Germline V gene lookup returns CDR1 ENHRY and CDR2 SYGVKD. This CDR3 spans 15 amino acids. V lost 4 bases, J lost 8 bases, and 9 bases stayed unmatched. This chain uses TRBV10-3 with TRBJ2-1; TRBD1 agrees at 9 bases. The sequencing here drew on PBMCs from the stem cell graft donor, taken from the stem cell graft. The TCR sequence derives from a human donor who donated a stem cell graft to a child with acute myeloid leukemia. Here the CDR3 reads CAISAPGQGSDEQFF. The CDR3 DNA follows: TGTGCCATCAGTGCACCGGGACAGGGTAGCGATGAGCAGTTCTTC.